The TCR beta chain under discussion was sequenced for a study of cytomegalovirus exposure and HLA in healthy donors. Primers included in the PCR were 60 Vbeta and 13 Jbeta primers. Method: immunoSEQ multiplex PCR; TCRdb's copy keeps in-frame clones and lacks some. This sample has approximately 180,000 clones; roughly three quarters occur once, and the top ten carry 2.9%. This CDR3 region has 12 residues. CDR1 and CDR2 (germline): GTSNPN, SVGIG (reference sequence). V was trimmed by 3 bases and J by 5 bases, leaving 10 bases between them. The J gene is TRBJ1-1, the V gene TRBV30; D is uncertain. The sequenced material came from PBMCs. The TCR was taken from a male donor in good health and CMV-seronegative. For the CDR3, the DNA is TGTGCCTGGAGCCAAGGAGAGACTGAAGCTTTCTTT. It encodes CAWSQGETEAFF.